The rows below give T cell receptor beta chains drawn from one sample of a study of beta chain features in type 1 diabetes. Data came from immunoSEQ multiplex PCR; TCRdb stores just in-frame clones and leaves some out. The data show 300,000 to 450,000 clones, with roughly 12% seen just once and 0.0085% to 0.012% held by the top ten. The sample taken for sequencing was naive CD4+ T cells from blood. These TCRs come from a woman aged 18-29 years with type 1 diabetes. Each CDR3 is given without its conserved first and last residue. Rows give clone size only sometimes, using once, few, many, or a class for an expanded clone.

V	size	CDR3
TRBV7-2	-	ASSFTGTYEQY
TRBV9	-	ASSRRAGPYNEQF
TRBV9	few	ASSVGDRAAYGYT
TRBV29-1	-	SVVARTPYEQY
TRBV10-3	-	AISDRQGGTEAF
TRBV25-1	few	ASAPQGYSNQPQH
TRBV28	-	ASSVATSGSVYEQF
TRBV25-1	-	ASSDGQDSTDTQY
TRBV2	-	ASCGTENQPQH
TRBV4-1	-	ASSQDFGGRAF
TRBV9	few	ASSVTVHTDTQY
TRBV5-1	few	ASSSTTGNTEAF
TRBV5-1	-	ASSPGTSGQETQY
TRBV28	few	ASSFGGDSQETQY
TRBV7-2	few	ASSSHGRGSYNEQF
TRBV20-1	few	SANNLNEQF
TRBV2	-	ASRTGGANYGYT
TRBV6-4	-	ASSVAGQRTDTQY
TRBV28	few	ASSFPETGPLSYEQY
TRBV10-3	-	AFGTGTDTQY
TRBV6-6	-	ASSHLNTEAF
TRBV10-1	few	ASTEGGSTLH
TRBV7-9	-	ASSLLGDDQPQH
TRBV5-6	few	ASSLVRLRGNTEAF
TRBV5-1	few	ASSLEAANTGELF
TRBV7-2	-	ASSSNRDRAQPQH
TRBV12-5	few	ASGLATLQNYT
TRBV10-3	few	ATGGQGQEQY
TRBV7-9	-	ASPMGQLIFQETQY